This T cell receptor (beta chain) was obtained from a study of T cells in Graves' hyperthyroidism and ophthalmopathy. Uncontrolled infection, other autoimmune disease, pregnancy or lactation excluded patients. Diagnoses were established using clinical symptoms, serum thyroxine and TRAb, thyroid ultrasound and orbital computed tomography. Amplification of TCR beta CDR3 regions used RNA as the template. The HTBI set primed first-round TCR CDR3 RT-PCR. TCRdb itself ran the multiplex PCR reads through MiXCR, one entry per CDR3 protein. In the table there are 500,000 to 600,000 distinct CDR3 sequences, around 46% of which are singletons. V lost 6 bases and J lost 6, with 14 bases in between. This CDR3 has 13 residues. From germline, CDR1 is ENHRY and CDR2 SYGVKD.

The J gene is TRBJ1-1, the V gene TRBV10-3; TRBD1 might be the D (6 bases). The specimen was peripheral blood or thyroid tissue (not recorded which). This TCR derives from an adult woman with Graves' disease, either hyperthyroidism or ophthalmopathy (not recorded which). The CDR3 here is CAIRETGSSEAFF. CDR3 coding DNA: TGTGCCATCAGAGAAACAGGGAGCTCTGAAGCTTTCTTT.